Detailed here is one T cell receptor (beta chain). Method: immunoSEQ multiplex PCR; TCRdb's copy keeps in-frame clones and lacks some. The sample shows some 150,000 clones, 85% of them seen only once. The data originate from a study of T cell responses to AZD1222 COVID-19 vaccine. Germline CDR1 SGDLS, CDR2 YYNGEE. The CDR3 length is 17 residues. Unmatched junction bases numbered 3, after V lost 3 bases and J lost 1 base. This receptor was taken from an adult who received the MenACWY meningococcal vaccine as a control. Specimen: peripheral blood, collected 28 days after the second dose of the MenACWY control vaccine. The chain recombines TRBV9 with TRBJ2-1; 14 bases align to TRBD2. The CDR3: CASSAGTSGRSYNEQFF. For the CDR3, the DNA is TGTGCCAGCAGCGCCGGGACTAGCGGGAGATCCTACAATGAGCAGTTCTTC.